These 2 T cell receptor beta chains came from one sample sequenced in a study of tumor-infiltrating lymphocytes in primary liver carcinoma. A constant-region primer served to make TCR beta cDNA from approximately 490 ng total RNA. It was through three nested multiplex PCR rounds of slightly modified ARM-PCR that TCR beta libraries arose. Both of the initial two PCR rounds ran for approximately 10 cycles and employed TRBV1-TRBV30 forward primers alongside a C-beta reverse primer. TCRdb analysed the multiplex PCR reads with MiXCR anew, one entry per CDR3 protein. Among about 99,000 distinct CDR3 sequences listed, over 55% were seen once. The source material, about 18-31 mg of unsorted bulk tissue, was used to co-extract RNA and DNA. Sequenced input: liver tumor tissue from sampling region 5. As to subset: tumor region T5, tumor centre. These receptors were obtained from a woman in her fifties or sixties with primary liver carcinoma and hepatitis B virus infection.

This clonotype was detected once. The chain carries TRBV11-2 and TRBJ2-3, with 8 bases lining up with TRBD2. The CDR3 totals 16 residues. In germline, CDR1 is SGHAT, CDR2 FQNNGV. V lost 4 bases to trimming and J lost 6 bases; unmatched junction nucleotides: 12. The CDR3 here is CASSSTRLRGADTQYF. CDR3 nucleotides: TGTGCCAGCAGCTCAACCCGGTTGCGGGGGGCTGATACGCAGTATTTT.

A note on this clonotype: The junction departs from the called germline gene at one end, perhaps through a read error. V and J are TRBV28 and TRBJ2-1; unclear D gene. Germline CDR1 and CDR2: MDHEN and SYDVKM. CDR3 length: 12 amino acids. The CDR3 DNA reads TGTGCCAGCAATAAGGTTGAAAATGAGCGGTTCTTC. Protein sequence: CASNKVENERFF.